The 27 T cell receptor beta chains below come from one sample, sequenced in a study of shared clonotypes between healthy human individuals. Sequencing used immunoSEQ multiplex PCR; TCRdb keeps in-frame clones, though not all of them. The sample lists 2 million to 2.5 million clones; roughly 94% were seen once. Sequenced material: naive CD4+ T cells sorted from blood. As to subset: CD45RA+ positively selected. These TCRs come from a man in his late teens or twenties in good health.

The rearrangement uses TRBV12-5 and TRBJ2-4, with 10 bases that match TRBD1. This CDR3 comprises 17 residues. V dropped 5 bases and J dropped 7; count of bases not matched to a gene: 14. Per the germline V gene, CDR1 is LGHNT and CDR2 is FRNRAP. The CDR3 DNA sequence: TGTGCTAGTGGTCATACAAAACCGGGACAGGGGAACAACATTCAGTACTTC. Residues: CASGHTKPGQGNNIQYF.

The CDR3 DNA reads as TGTGCCAGCAGCCCTAGACTAGTTTACACCGGGGAGCTGTTTTTT. It yields the protein CASSPRLVYTGELFF. This chain joins TRBV7-2 and TRBJ2-2, with D maybe TRBD2 (6 bases). V was pared by 5 bases and J by 3 bases, with 13 bases between. Germline assignment: CDR1 SGHTA and CDR2 FQGNSA. There are 15 residues in the CDR3.

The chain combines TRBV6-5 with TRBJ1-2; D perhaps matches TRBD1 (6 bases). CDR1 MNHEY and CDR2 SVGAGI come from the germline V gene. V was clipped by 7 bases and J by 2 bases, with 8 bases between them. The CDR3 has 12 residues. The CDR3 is CASTRGNYGYTF. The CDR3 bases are TGTGCCAGCACCAGGGGAAACTATGGCTACACCTTC.

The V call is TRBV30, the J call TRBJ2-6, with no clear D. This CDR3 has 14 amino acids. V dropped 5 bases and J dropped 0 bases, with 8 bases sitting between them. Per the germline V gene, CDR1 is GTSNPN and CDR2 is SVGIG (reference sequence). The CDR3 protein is CAWAKNSGANVLTF. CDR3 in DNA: TGTGCCTGGGCGAAAAACTCTGGGGCCAACGTCCTGACTTTC.

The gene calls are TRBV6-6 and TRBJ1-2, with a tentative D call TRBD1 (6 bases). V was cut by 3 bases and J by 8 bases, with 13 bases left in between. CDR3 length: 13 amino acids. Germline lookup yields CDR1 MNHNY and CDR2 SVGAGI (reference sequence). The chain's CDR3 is CASSYQDRGGYTF. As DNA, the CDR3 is TGTGCCAGCAGTTATCAGGACAGAGGCGGCTACACCTTC.

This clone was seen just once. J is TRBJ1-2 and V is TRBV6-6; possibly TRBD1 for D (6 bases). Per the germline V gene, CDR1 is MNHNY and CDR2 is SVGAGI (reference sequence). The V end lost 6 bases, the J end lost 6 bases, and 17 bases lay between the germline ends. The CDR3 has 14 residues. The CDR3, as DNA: TGTGCCAGCAGGCACGACAGGACGGGGGATGGCTACACCTTC. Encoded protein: CASRHDRTGDGYTF.

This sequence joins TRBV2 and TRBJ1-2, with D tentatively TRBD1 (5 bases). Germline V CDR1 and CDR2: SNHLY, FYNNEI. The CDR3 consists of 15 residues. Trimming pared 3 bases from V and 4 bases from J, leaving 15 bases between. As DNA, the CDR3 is TGTGCCAGCAGTGATCCCGGGATGGGGCGCTATGGCTACACCTTC. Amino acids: CASSDPGMGRYGYTF.

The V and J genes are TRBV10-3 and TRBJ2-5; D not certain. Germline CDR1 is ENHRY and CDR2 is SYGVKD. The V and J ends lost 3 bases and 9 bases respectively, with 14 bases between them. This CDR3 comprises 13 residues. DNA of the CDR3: TGTGCCATCAGTGAAGTTATGAGACCGGCCCAGTACTTC. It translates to CAISEVMRPAQYF.

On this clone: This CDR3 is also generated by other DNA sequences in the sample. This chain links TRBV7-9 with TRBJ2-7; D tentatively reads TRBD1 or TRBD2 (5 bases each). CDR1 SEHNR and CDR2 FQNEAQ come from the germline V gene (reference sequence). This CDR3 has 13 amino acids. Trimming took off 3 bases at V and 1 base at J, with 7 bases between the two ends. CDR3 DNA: TGTGCCAGCAGCTTCGGGGCGTCCTACGAGCAGTACTTC. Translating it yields CASSFGASYEQYF. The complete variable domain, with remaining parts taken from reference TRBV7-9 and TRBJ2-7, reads DTGVSQNPRHKITKRGQNVTFRCDPISEHNRLYWYRQTLGQGPEFLTYFQNEAQLEKSRLLSDRFSAERPKGSFSTLEIQRTEQGDSAMYLCASSFGASYEQYFGPGTRLTVT.

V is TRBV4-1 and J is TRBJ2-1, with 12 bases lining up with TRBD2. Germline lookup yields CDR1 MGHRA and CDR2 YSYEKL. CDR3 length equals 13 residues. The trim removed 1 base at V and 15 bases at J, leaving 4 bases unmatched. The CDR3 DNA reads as TGCGCCAGCAGCCAAGGACTAGCGGGGGTTCGGTTCTTC. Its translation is CASSQGLAGVRFF.

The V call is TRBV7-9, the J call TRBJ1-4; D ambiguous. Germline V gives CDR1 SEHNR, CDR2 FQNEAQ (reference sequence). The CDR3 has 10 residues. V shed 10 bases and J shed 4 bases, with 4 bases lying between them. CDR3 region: CATGNEKLFF. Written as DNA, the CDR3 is TGTGCCACCGGTAATGAAAAACTGTTTTTT.

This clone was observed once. CDR3 residues: CASSSGQGRNGELFF. In nucleotides, the CDR3 is TGCGCCAGCAGCTCCGGACAGGGGCGGAACGGGGAGCTGTTTTTT. This chain links TRBV5-1 with TRBJ2-2; 9 positions agree with TRBD1. This CDR3 contains 15 residues. Germline V gene lookup returns CDR1 SGHRS and CDR2 YFSETQ. V lost 3 bases and J lost 7; bases outside the gene matches: 7.

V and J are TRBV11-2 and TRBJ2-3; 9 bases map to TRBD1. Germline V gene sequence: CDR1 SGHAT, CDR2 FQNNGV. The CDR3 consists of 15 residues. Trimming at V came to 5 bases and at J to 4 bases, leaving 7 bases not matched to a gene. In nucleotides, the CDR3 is TGTGCCAGCAGCGCACACACAGGGGGCGCAGATACGCAGTATTTT. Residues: CASSAHTGGADTQYF.

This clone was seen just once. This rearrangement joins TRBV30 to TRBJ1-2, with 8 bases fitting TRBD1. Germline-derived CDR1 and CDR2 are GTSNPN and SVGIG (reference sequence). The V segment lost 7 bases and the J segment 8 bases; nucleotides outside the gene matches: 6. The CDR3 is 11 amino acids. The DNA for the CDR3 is TGTGCCTTCTGGACAGGGCAAGGCTACACCTTC. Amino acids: CAFWTGQGYTF.

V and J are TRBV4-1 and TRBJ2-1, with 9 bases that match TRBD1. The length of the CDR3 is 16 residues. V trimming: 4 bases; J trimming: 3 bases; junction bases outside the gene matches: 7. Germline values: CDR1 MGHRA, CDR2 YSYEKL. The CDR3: CASSPGTGQGYNEQFF. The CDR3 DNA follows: TGCGCCAGCAGCCCCGGCACGGGACAGGGCTACAATGAGCAGTTCTTC.

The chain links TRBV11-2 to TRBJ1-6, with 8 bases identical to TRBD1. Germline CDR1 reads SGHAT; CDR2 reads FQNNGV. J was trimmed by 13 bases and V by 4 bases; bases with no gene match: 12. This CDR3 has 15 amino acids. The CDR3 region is CASSSRGQGLSPLHF. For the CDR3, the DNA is TGTGCCAGCAGCTCAAGAGGACAGGGTTTATCCCCCCTCCACTTT.

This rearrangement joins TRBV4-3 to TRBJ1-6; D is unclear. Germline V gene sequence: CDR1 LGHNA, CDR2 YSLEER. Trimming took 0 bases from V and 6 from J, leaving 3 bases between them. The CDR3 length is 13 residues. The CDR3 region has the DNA TGCGCCAGCAGCCAAGATCTTAATTCACCCCTCCACTTT. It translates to CASSQDLNSPLHF.

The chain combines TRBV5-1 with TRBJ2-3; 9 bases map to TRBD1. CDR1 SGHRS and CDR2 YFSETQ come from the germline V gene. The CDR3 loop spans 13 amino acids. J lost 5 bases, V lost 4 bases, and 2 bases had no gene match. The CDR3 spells CASSGGQGDTQYF. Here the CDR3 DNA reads TGCGCCAGCAGCGGGGGACAGGGAGATACGCAGTATTTT.

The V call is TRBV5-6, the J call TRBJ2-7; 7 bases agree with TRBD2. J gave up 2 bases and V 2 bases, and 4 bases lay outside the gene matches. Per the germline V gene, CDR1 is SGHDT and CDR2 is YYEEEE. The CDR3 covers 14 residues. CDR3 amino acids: CASSLGGSTYEQYF. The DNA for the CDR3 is TGTGCCAGCAGCTTAGGCGGGAGCACCTACGAGCAGTACTTC.

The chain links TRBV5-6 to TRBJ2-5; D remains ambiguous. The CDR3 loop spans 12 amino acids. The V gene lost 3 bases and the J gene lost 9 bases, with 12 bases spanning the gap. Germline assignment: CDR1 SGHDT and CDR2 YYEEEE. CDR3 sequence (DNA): TGTGCCAGCAGCTCGCCGCTGTCTTCCCAGTACTTC. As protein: CASSSPLSSQYF.

CDR3 loop: CSVRERFSGSRVDNEQFF. CDR3 DNA sequence: TGCAGCGTGCGGGAGAGGTTTAGCGGGAGTAGGGTCGACAATGAGCAGTTCTTC. The V and J genes are TRBV29-1 and TRBJ2-1, with 9 positions matching TRBD2. CDR3 size: 18 residues. Germline trimming cut 6 bases from V and 5 bases from J; bases unmatched to any gene: 20. Germline loops: CDR1 SQVTM, CDR2 ANQGSEA.

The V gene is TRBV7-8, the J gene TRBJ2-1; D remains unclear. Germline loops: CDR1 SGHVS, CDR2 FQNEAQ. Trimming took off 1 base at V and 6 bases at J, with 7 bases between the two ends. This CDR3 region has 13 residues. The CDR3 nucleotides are TGTGCCAGCAGCTTAGTAGTTCTCAATGAGCAGTTCTTC. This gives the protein CASSLVVLNEQFF.

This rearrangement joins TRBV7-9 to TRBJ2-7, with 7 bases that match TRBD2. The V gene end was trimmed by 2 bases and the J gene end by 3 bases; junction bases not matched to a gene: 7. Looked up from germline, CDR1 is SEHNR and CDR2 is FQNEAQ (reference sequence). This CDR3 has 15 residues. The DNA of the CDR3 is TGTGCCAGCAGCTTAAGAGCGGGGAGTTACTACGAGCAGTACTTC. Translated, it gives CASSLRAGSYYEQYF. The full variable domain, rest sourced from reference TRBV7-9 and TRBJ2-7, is DTGVSQNPRHKITKRGQNVTFRCDPISEHNRLYWYRQTLGQGPEFLTYFQNEAQLEKSRLLSDRFSAERPKGSFSTLEIQRTEQGDSAMYLCASSLRAGSYYEQYFGPGTRLTVT.

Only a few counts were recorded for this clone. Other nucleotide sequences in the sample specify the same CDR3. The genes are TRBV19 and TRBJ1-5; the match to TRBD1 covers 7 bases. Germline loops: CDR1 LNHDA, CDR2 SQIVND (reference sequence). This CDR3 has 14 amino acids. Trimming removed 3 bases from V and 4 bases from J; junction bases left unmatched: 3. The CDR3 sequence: CASSMTGSNQPQHF. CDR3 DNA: TGTGCCAGTAGTATGACAGGGTCGAATCAGCCCCAGCATTTT.

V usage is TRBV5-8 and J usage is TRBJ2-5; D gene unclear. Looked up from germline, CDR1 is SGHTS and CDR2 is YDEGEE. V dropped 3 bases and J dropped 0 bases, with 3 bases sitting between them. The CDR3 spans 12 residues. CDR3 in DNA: TGTGCCAGCAGCTCGTACCAAGAGACCCAGTACTTC. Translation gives CASSSYQETQYF.

The CDR3 DNA reads as TGTGCCAGCAGTTTTTTAGCGGGGAGCTCCTACAATGAGCAGTTCTTC. Protein: CASSFLAGSSYNEQFF. This sequence joins TRBV6-5 and TRBJ2-1; 8 nucleotides agree with TRBD2. Germline-derived CDR1 and CDR2 are MNHEY and SVGAGI. The V gene end was trimmed by 4 bases and the J gene end by 0 bases; junction bases not matched to a gene: 5. The CDR3 has 16 residues.

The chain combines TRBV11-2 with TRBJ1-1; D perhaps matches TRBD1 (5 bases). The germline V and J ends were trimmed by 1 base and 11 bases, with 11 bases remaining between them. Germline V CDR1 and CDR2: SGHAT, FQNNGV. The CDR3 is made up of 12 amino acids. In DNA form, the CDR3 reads TGTGCCAGCAGCTTAGGGGTAGGGGACGCTTTCTTT. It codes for CASSLGVGDAFF.